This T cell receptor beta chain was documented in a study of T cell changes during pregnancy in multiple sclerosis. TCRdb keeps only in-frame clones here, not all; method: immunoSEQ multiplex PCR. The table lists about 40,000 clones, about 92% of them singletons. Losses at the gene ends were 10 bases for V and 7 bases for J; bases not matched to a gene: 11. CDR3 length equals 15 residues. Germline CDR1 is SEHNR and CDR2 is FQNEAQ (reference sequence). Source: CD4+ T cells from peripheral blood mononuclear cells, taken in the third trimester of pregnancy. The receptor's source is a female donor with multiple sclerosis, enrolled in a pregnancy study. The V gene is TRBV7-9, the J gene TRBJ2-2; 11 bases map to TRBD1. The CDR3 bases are TGTGCCATCAACATACCCGGGACAGGGGGCGGGGAGCTGTTTTTT. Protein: CAINIPGTGGGELFF.